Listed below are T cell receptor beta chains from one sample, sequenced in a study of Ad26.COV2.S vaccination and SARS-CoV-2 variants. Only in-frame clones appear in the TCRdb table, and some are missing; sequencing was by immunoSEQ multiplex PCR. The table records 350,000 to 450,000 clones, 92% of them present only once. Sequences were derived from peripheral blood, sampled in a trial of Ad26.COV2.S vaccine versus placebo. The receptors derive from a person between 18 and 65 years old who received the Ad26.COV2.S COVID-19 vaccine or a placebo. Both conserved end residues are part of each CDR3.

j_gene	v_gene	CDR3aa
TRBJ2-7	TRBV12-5	CASGLGQGIGEQYF
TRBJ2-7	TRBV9	CASSPRGGQISYEQYF
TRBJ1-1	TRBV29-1	CSGQLQYMNTEAFF
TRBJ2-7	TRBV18	CASSPDYEQYF
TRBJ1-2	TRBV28	CASNQGPGNYGYTF
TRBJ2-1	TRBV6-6	CASSYRFNEQFF
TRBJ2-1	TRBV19	CASSIGQGRNEQFF
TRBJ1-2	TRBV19	CASSATGHGYGYTF
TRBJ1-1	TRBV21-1	CASSKGDVNRGTEAFF
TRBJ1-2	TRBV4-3	CASSQDGGSYGYTF
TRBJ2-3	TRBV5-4	CASSLSGGGLADTQYF
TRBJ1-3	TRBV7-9	CASSLVLQGGNTIYF
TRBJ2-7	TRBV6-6	CASSSRARARYEQYF
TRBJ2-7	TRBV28	CASSFTSTYEQYF
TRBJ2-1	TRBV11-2	CASSPRQGSFNEQFF
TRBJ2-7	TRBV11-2	CASTKGGRRGGPYEQYF
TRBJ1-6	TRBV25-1	CASTRTGENSPLHF
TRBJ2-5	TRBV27	CASSSQGLAGGETQYF
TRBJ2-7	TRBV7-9	CASSETGTYEQYF
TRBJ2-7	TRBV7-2	CASSLVAGGLSTYEQYF
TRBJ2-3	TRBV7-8	CASSSDRTSGGGADTQYF
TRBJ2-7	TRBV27	CASMPGTGKGEGYEQYF
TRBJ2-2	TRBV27	CASKMGTGGPTGELFF
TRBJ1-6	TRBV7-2	CASSLTGGSPLHF
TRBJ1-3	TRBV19	CASSDAGSGNTIYF
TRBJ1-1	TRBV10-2	CASMYLGQGNTEAFF
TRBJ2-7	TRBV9	CASSPGGGPYEQYF
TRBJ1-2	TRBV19	CASSIGSADYGYTF